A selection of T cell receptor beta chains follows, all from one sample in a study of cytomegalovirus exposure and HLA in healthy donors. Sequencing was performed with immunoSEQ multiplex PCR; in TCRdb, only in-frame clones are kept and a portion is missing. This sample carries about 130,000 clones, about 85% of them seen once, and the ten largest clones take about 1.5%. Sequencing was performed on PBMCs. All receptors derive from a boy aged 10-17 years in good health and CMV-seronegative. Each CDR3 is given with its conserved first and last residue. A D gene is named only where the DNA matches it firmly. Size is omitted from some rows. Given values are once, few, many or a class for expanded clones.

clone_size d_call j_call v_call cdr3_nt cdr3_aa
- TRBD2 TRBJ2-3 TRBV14 TGTGCCAGCAGCCAACTCAAGCGGGGAACCACAGATACGCAGTATTTT CASSQLKRGTTDTQYF
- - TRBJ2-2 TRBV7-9 TGTGCCAGCAGCTCCACCTTCATGCGGGGAATCACCGGGGAGCTGTTTTTT CASSSTFMRGITGELFF
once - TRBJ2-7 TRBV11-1 TGTGCCAGCAGCCTCTTGAGGGCCGAGCAGTACTTC CASSLLRAEQYF
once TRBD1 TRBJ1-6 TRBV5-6 TGTGCCAGCAGCTTGAGTGGGACAGGGGGTTTTCGTTCACCCCTCCACTTT CASSLSGTGGFRSPLHF
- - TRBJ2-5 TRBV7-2 TGTGCCAGCAGCTTAGTTCGGAGGGAAGAGACCCAGTACTTC CASSLVRREETQYF
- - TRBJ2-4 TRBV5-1 TGCGCCAGCAGCGGGGGTGGGGGGGGCCTAGCCAAAAACATTCAGTACTTC CASSGGGGGLAKNIQYF
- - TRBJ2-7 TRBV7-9 TGTGCCAGCAGCCCAGGGACTGGGGCCTACGAGCAGTACTTC CASSPGTGAYEQYF
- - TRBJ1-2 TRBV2 TGTGCCAGACAAAACAGGGAAACATATGGCTACACCTTC CARQNRETYGYTF
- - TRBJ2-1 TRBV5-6 TGTGCCAGCAGCTTGGGAGCGAACCTACAGGGTGAGCAGTTCTTC CASSLGANLQGEQFF
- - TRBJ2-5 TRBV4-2 TGTGCCAGCAGAAAGAACCCGCAGGGGGAGACCCAGTACTTC CASRKNPQGETQYF
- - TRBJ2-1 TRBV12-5 TGTGCTAGTGGCGGGTGGGGGGAAGATAGCTCCTACAATGAGCAGTTCTTC CASGGWGEDSSYNEQFF
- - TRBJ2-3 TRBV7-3 TGTGCCAGCAGCCTATCCACTGGGCTCGCTGATACGCAGTATTTT CASSLSTGLADTQYF
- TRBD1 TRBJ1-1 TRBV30 TGTGCCTGGAGCGGACAGGGCTTCACTGAAGCTTTCTTT CAWSGQGFTEAFF
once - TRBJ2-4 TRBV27 TGTGCCAGCAGTTCCACAGCAGGGGGGACAGACTACTTC CASSSTAGGTDYF
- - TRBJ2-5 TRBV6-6 TGTGCCAGCAGTTACTCGCCGGACAGAGAAGAGACCCAGTACTTC CASSYSPDREETQYF
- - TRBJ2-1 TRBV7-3 TGTGCCAGCAGAGGGGGGGACGGTGAGCAGTTCTTC CASRGGDGEQFF
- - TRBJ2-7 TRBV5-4 TGTGCCAGCACCTTGCTTGGGGCAGGGTCCTACGAGCAGTACTTC CASTLLGAGSYEQYF
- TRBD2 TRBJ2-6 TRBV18 TGTGCCAGCTCACTCTTAGCGGGAGTTATATCTGGGGCCAACGTCCTGACTTTC CASSLLAGVISGANVLTF
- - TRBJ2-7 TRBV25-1 TGTGCCAGCAGTGAATGGGGCAGTAACCCCTACGAGCAGTACTTC CASSEWGSNPYEQYF
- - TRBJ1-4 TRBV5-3 TGTGCCAGAAGCCCAGGGTCAACTAATGAAAAACTGTTTTTT CARSPGSTNEKLFF
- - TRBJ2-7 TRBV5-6 TGTGCCAGCAGCTTGGCCCATAACCCGCGTGGGCAGTACTTC CASSLAHNPRGQYF
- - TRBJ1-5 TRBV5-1 TGCGCCAGCAGCTTTGGAGGGTCGGAGCCCCAGCATTTT CASSFGGSEPQHF
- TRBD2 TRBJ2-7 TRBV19 TGTGCCAGTAGTATAAAGGGACTAGCGATCCACGAGCAGTACTTC CASSIKGLAIHEQYF
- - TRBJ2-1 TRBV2 TGTGCCAGCAACGGGGGAGATGCGACTGGATGGGATGAGCAGTTCTTC CASNGGDATGWDEQFF
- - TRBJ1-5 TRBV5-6 TGTGCCAGCAGCTTGCTTCAAGCGGGGGATCAGCCCCAGCATTTT CASSLLQAGDQPQHF
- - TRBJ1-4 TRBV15 TGTGCCACCAGCAGATTCCGTACAACTAATGAAAAACTGTTTTTT CATSRFRTTNEKLFF
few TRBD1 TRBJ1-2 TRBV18 TGTGCCAGCTCACCTTACAGGGGCGACTATGGCTACACCTTC CASSPYRGDYGYTF
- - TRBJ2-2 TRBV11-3 TGTGCCAGCGGGCAGCCGAACACCGGGGAGCTGTTTTTT CASGQPNTGELFF